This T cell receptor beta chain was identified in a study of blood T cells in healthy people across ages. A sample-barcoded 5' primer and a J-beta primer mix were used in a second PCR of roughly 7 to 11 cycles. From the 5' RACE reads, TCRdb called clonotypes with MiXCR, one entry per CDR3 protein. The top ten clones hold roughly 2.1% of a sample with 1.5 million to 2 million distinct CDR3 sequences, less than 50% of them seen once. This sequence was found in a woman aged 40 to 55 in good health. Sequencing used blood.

This CDR3 reads CASSSPGLDGNTEAFF. The CDR3 DNA is TGTGCCAGCAGCTCCCCGGGTCTGGATGGGAACACTGAAGCTTTCTTT. The chain recombines TRBV6-2 or TRBV6-3 with TRBJ1-1; D gene unclear. The CDR3 length is 16 residues. Trimming took off 6 bases at V and 1 base at J, with 18 bases between the two ends. Per germline, CDR1 MNHEY and CDR2 SVGEGT.